This TCR beta chain is drawn from a study of Graves' ophthalmopathy and Graves' hyperthyroidism (dated by TCRdb to the late 2010s). Concerning the study at large: Hyperthyroidism was defined as stable when no progression to ophthalmopathy occurred within 18 months of follow-up. To tell Graves' ophthalmopathy apart from Graves' hyperthyroidism, and to predict which patients would progress to ophthalmopathy, the study relied on TCR beta repertoire signatures. In total, approximately 130 blood samples were TCR-sequenced: around 42 ophthalmopathy, 80 or so hyperthyroidism and about 17 hyperthyroidism-to-ophthalmopathy patients. To explore V-J signatures that distinguish ophthalmopathy from hyperthyroidism, a discovery set of under 110 patients was enrolled, made up of approximately 45 with ophthalmopathy and roughly 57 with stable hyperthyroidism. An independent validation cohort comprised under 20 hyperthyroidism patients and some 16 patients who later progressed from hyperthyroidism to ophthalmopathy. In six hyperthyroidism patients, T-cell repertoires of thyroid tissue and blood were compared. Following sampling, methimazole starting at 30 mg daily was administered to hyperthyroidism patients, and high-dose intravenous methylprednisolone was administered to ophthalmopathy patients.

TCR beta CDR3 regions were amplified from RNA transcripts for repertoire sequencing. A first-round RT-PCR used HTBI primers with the Qiagen OneStep RT-PCR kit, followed by a second-round multiplex PCR, size selection and purification. Libraries were sequenced paired-end with 100 bp reads on an Illumina HiSeq2000. The authors' analysis ran thus. SOAPnuke was used for read processing, and reads with adapters, uncalled bases, a mean Phred below 15, or no exact constant-primer or identifier match were discarded. COPE v1.2.5 was used to merge the high-quality paired reads. Unique nucleotide sequences were defined as clonotypes and aligned to IMGT TRB V, D and J references using MiTCR v1.1. Only V-J combinations with frequency above 0.0001 were analysed, covering approximately 99% of repertoires. A TCR clonal expansion and chaos score per V-J combination was defined as the ratio of F50 clonal expansion to chaos observed in the TCRdist matrix. Welch's t-statistics and random forest were used to reduce features to about a dozen V-J combinations, which were fed into a naive Bayes classifier. The Morisita-Horn index was used to measure how similar the thyroid and blood repertoires were. Using fastp at Q25 and MiXCR, TCRdb reprocessed the public reads and kept productive beta chains. All rows with the same CDR3 protein become a single entry with the most common DNA and genes. TCRdb, not the authors, supplied the V and J calls. For this sample there are around 590,000 distinct CDR3 sequences; about two fifths appear just once. The ten largest clones capture about 4.2% of the sample.

With regard to this clonotype: It lacks a known antigen. No much larger clone is present one base from it, and per-base qualities are unavailable.

The hyperthyroidism patients were 18 to 65 years old and newly diagnosed, with a disease duration of less than 2 months. Patients were excluded if they had other autoimmune diseases, uncontrolled infections, pregnancy or lactation. Clinical symptoms, serum thyroxine, TRAb, thyroid ultrasound and orbital computed tomography formed the basis of the diagnosis. Total RNA was extracted with Trizol reagent and quality-checked on an Agilent 2100 Bioanalyzer. The germline V gene specifies SGHAT as CDR1 and FQNNGV as CDR2. The V end loses 3 bases and the J end loses 4 bases, and a stretch of 12 bases separates them. The CDR3 starts with the cysteine, ends with the phenylalanine, and has 14 residues. CDR3 DNA only is kept here, 42 bases in frame from base 1. Beyond this particular receptor, the publication reports: Among expanded thyroid clonotypes with frequency above 0.001, most also showed up in blood, which suggests that blood repertoires may reflect the thyroid immune response. In cross-validation, the 13-signature model distinguished ophthalmopathy from stable hyperthyroidism with about 90% sensitivity and around 82% specificity, and in the test set the corresponding values were approximately 79% and 70%. In validation, the model predicted ophthalmopathy progression with about 71% sensitivity and approximately 75% specificity; some 13 predicted patients were CT-confirmed with GO in a median of approximately 6.5 months. No statistical method was used to predetermine the sample size, and group allocation was not hidden from the investigators.

Sequencing was carried out using peripheral blood or thyroid tissue (not recorded which). The receptor was derived from an adult man with Graves' hyperthyroidism. The V and J genes are TRBV11-2 and TRBJ1-1; perhaps TRBD1 is the D gene, with 6 bases matching. The nucleotides read TGTGCCAGCAGCTTGGGGGCGCCGAGCACTGAAGCTTTCTTT. Its product reads: CASSLGAPSTEAFF.